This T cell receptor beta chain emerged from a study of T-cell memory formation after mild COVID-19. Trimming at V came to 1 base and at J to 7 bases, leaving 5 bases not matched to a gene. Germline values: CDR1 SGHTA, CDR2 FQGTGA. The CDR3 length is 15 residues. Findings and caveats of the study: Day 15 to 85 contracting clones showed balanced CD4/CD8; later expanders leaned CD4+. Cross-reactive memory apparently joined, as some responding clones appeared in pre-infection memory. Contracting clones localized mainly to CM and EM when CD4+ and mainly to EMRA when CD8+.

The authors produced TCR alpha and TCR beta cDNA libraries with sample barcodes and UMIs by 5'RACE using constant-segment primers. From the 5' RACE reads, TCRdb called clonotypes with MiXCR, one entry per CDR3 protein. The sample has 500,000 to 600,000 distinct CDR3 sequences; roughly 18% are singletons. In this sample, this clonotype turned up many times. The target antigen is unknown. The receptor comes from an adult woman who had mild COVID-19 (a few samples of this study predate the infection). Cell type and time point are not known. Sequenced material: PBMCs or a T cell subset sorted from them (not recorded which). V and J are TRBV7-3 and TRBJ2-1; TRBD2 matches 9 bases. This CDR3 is CASSLRLAGRNEQFF. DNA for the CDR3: TGTGCCAGCAGCTTAAGGCTAGCGGGACGAAATGAGCAGTTCTTC.